This TCR beta chain was identified in a study of T cells after yellow fever vaccination. 5'RACE template switching generated TCR cDNA, adding a universal primer site and UMIs. TCRdb passed the 5' RACE reads through MiXCR, listing each CDR3 protein once. The sample consists of some 500,000 distinct CDR3 sequences, around an eighth of them appearing once. Details on this clonotype: What it binds is not known.

Study-level points and caveats: Abundant clonotypes from the bulk population could have been carried over as contaminants into FACS-sorted repertoires.

Germline V gene sequence: CDR1 SQVTM, CDR2 ANQGSEA. This CDR3 has 14 amino acids. Trimming cost V 5 bases and J 3 bases; bases outside gene matches: 10. The chain recombines TRBV29-1 with TRBJ2-7; TRBD2 agrees at 7 bases. Source: PBMCs, taken on the day of the yellow fever booster vaccination. The clonotype was recovered from a young man who received the YFV17D yellow fever vaccine. The CDR3 spells CSVPGGGMGYEQYF. The CDR3 DNA is TGCAGCGTTCCCGGCGGGGGTATGGGCTACGAGCAGTACTTC.